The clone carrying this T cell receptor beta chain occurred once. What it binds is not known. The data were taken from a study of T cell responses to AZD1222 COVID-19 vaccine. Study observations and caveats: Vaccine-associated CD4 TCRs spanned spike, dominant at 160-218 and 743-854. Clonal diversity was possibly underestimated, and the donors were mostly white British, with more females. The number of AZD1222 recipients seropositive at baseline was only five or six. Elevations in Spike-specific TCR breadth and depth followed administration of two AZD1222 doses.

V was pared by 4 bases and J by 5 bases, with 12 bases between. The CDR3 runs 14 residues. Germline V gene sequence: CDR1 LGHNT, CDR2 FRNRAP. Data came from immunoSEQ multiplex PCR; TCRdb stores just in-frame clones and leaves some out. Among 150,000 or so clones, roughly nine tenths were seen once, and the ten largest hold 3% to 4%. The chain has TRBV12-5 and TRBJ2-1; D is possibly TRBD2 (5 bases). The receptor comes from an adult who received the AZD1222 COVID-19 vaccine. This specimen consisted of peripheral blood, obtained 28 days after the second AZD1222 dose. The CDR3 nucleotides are TGTGCTAGTGGTTCCGCCGGACTGAACAATGAGCAGTTCTTC. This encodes CASGSAGLNNEQFF.